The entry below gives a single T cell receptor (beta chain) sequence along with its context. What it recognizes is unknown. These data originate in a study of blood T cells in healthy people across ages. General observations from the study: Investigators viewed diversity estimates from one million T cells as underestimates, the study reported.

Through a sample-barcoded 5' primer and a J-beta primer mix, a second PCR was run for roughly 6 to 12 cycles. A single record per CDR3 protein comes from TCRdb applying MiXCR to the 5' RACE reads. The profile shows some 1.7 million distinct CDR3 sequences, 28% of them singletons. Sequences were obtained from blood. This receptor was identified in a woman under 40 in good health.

The CDR3 nucleotides are TGTGCCAGCAGCGGAGGACAGGGAATGATGAACACTGAAGCTTTCTTT. It is translated as CASSGGQGMMNTEAFF. This chain links TRBV7-9 with TRBJ1-1; 8 bases fit TRBD1. CDR1 and CDR2 from the germline V gene are SEHNR and FQNEAQ (reference sequence). Trimming at V came to 5 bases and at J to 0 bases, leaving 8 bases not matched to a gene. There are 16 residues in the CDR3. Filled out from reference TRBV7-9 and TRBJ1-1, the complete variable domain reads DTGVSQNPRHKITKRGQNVTFRCDPISEHNRLYWYRQTLGQGPEFLTYFQNEAQLEKSRLLSDRFSAERPKGSFSTLEIQRTEQGDSAMYLCASSGGQGMMNTEAFFGQGTRLTVV.